A few counts support the clone carrying this T cell receptor (beta chain). The record originates from a study of cytomegalovirus exposure and HLA in healthy donors. The CDR3 consists of 15 residues. The V gene's germline CDR1 is LNHNV and CDR2 YYDKDF (reference sequence). V was trimmed by 5 bases and J by 7 bases, leaving 15 bases between them. The method was immunoSEQ multiplex PCR; TCRdb's version includes in-frame clones alone and lacks a portion of them. The sample records hundreds of thousands of clones, 83% being singletons. Material for sequencing was PBMCs. This sequence joins TRBV15 and TRBJ1-6; no clear D gene. This TCR came from a woman aged 18 to 35 in good health and CMV-seronegative. CDR3 bases: TGTGCCACCAGCTTACCCGGACGGAACAATTCACCCCTCCACTTT. Amino acid sequence: CATSLPGRNNSPLHF.